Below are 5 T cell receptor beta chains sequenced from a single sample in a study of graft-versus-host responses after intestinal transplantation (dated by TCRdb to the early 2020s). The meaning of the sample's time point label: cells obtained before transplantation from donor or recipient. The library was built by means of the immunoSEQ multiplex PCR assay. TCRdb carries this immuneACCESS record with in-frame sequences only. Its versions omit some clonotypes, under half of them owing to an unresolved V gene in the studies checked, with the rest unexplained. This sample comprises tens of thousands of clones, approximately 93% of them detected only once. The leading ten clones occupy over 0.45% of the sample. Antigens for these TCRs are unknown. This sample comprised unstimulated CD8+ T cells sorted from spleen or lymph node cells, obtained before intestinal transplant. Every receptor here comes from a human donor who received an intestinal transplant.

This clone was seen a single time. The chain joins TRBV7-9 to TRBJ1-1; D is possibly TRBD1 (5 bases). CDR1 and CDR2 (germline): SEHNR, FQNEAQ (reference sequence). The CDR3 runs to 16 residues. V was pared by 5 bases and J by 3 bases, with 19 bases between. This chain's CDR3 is CASSDPKGMGYTEAFF. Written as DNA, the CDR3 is TGTGCCAGCAGCGACCCGAAGGGGATGGGGTACACTGAAGCTTTCTTT.

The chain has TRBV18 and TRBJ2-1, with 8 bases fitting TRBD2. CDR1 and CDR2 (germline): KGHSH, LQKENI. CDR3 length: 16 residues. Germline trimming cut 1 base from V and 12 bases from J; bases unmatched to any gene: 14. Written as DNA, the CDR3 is TGTGCCAGCTCACCACTTGCTGGCGCGGGAGGCGACGGGCAGTTCTTC. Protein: CASSPLAGAGGDGQFF.

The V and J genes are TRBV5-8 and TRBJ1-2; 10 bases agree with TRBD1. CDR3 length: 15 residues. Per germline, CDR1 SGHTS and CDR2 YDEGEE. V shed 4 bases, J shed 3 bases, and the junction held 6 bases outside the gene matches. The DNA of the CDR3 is TGTGCCAGCAGCGCGGGGACAGGGGTTCACTATGGCTACACCTTC. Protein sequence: CASSAGTGVHYGYTF.

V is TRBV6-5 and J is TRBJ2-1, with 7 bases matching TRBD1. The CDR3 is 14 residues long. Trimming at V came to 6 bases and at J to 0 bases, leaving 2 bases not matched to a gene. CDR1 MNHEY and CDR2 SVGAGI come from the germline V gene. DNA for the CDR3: TGTGCCAGCAGGCCAGGGGGCTCCTACAATGAGCAGTTCTTC. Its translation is CASRPGGSYNEQFF.

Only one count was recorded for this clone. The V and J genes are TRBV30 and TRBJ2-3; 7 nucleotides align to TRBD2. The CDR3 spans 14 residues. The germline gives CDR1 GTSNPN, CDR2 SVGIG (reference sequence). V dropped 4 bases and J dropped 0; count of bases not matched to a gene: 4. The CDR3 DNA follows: TGTGCCTGGACGGGACTAACTAGCACAGATACGCAGTATTTT. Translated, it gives CAWTGLTSTDTQYF. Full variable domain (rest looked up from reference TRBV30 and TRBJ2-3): SQTIHQWPATLVQPVGSPLSLECTVEGTSNPNLYWYRQAAGRGLQLLFYSVGIGQISSEVPQNLSASRPQDRQFILSSKKLLLSDSGFYLCAWTGLTSTDTQYFGPGTRLTVL.